This TCR beta chain was found in a study of T cells after yellow fever vaccination. TCRdb re-called the 5' RACE reads with MiXCR, one entry per CDR3 protein. The sample has roughly 520,000 distinct CDR3 sequences; about a fifth are singletons. Germline V lookup: CDR1 KGHSH, CDR2 LQKENI. V lost 0 bases and J lost 2, with 4 bases in between. The length of the CDR3 is 13 residues. Study-wide findings and caveats: The secondary response showed a weaker magnitude and a faster peak, day 5 versus 15. The study noted that FACS-sorted repertoires could contain abundant clonotypes contaminating from the bulk population.

This clonotype has only a few counts. Its antigen is unknown. The receptor was derived from a man between 18 and 35 years old who received the YFV17D yellow fever vaccine. The chain carries TRBV18 and TRBJ2-5, with D hard to call. The input for sequencing was PBMCs, taken approximately 20 days after the first yellow fever vaccination. CDR3 loop: CASSPPPQETQYF. For the CDR3, the DNA is TGTGCCAGCTCACCACCTCCACAAGAGACCCAGTACTTC. The entire variable domain, with the rest obtained from reference TRBV18 and TRBJ2-5, is as follows: NAGVMQNPRHLVRRRGQEARLRCSPMKGHSHVYWYRQLPEEGLKFMVYLQKENIIDESGMPKERFSAEFPKEGPSILRIQQVVRGDSAAYFCASSPPPQETQYFGPGTRLLVL.